The 22 T cell receptor beta chains presented below share a single source sample, sequenced in a study of blood T cell repertoires in COVID-19. TCRdb's copy holds only in-frame clones and misses some; the assay was immunoSEQ multiplex PCR. The table shows about 200,000 clones, with approximately 87% occurring only once. Material: peripheral blood. The source is a woman aged 70-85 years with acute or convalescent COVID-19.

This clone came up a few times. The chain combines TRBV6-5 with TRBJ1-3; D gene uncertain. Germline V lookup: CDR1 MNHEY, CDR2 SVGAGI. CDR3 size: 13 residues. V lost 6 bases and J 4 bases, leaving 10 bases between the germline ends. The DNA for the CDR3 is TGTGCCAGCAGCCCGGAGCAAGGAAACACCATATATTTT. Its protein is CASSPEQGNTIYF.

The gene calls are TRBV24-1 and TRBJ2-1; the match to TRBD2 covers 7 bases. The CDR3 sequence is 15 residues long. The V gene's germline CDR1 is KGHDR and CDR2 SFDVKD. The V and J ends lost 3 bases and 5 bases, in that order; junction bases with no gene match: 6. CDR3 DNA sequence: TGTGCCACCAGTGATAAACTGCGGGGGAACAATGAGCAGTTCTTC. It codes for CATSDKLRGNNEQFF.

The rearrangement joins TRBV18 to TRBJ2-5; 8 bases are shared with TRBD1. Trimming removed 5 bases from V and 5 bases from J; junction bases left unmatched: 10. In germline, CDR1 is KGHSH, CDR2 LQKENI. The CDR3 extends over 15 amino acids. The CDR3 DNA reads as TGTGCCAGCTCATCCAGAGGGGACAGGTGGGAGACCCAGTACTTC. Its protein is CASSSRGDRWETQYF.

CDR3 DNA: TGTGCCAGCGAGAACTCGGACAGTAAGCGTGAAAAACTGTTTTTT. Its translation: CASENSDSKREKLFF. The chain carries TRBV25-1 and TRBJ1-4, with D possibly matching TRBD1 (6 bases). Germline V CDR1 and CDR2: MGHDK, SYGVNS. V was pared by 8 bases and J by 7 bases, with 20 bases between. This CDR3 is 15 amino acids long.

The chain links TRBV29-1 to TRBJ1-4; no clear D. Germline CDR1 reads SQVTM; CDR2 reads ANQGSEA. The CDR3 runs 15 residues. The V and J ends lost 5 bases and 7 bases respectively, with 20 bases between them. The CDR3 DNA follows: TGCAGCGTTACCCTTCCAGGCGGCCGGGGTGAAAAACTGTTTTTT. It encodes CSVTLPGGRGEKLFF.

This sequence joins TRBV3-1 (or the pseudogene TRBV3-2) and TRBJ1-2; no reliable D call. The CDR3 runs to 13 residues. Trimming cost V 1 base and J 0 bases, with 3 bases left between them. Germline V gene sequence: CDR1 LGHDT, CDR2 YNNKEL (reference sequence). This CDR3 is CASSQVSNYGYTF. The CDR3 DNA is TGTGCCAGCAGCCAAGTATCTAACTATGGCTACACCTTC.

The J gene is TRBJ1-2, the V gene TRBV10-3; 8 bases match TRBD1. CDR3 length equals 15 residues. Trimming at V came to 5 bases and at J to 2 bases, leaving 7 bases not matched to a gene. The germline V gene has CDR1 ENHRY and CDR2 SYGVKD. In DNA, the CDR3 is TGTGCCATCAGTCCCGGGACAGGTTCGAACTATGGCTACACCTTC. Amino acid sequence: CAISPGTGSNYGYTF.

The chain is built from TRBV3-1 (or the pseudogene TRBV3-2) and TRBJ2-7, with 7 bases matching TRBD1. V was clipped by 4 bases and J by 3 bases; unmatched bases: 3. The CDR3 loop spans 13 amino acids. The germline CDR1 and CDR2 sequences are LGHDT and YNNKEL (reference sequence). In DNA, the CDR3 is TGTGCCAGCAGCCGGGGACAGTTCTACGAGCAGTACTTC. Its translation: CASSRGQFYEQYF.

This clone was found once. This rearrangement joins TRBV5-1 to TRBJ2-1; unclear D gene. Germline loops: CDR1 SGHRS, CDR2 YFSETQ. CDR3 length: 15 residues. V was trimmed by 4 bases and J by 9 bases, leaving 20 bases between them. The chain's CDR3 is CASSTTTPSAAEQFF. The CDR3 DNA reads TGCGCCAGCAGCACCACTACCCCCTCGGCCGCTGAGCAGTTCTTC.

The V and J genes are TRBV7-2 and TRBJ1-3; D perhaps matches TRBD1 (6 bases). Germline CDR1 and CDR2: SGHTA and FQGNSA. The length of the CDR3 is 14 residues. V was trimmed by 1 base and J by 8 bases, leaving 12 bases between them. CDR3 nucleotides: TGTGCCAGCAGCTTAGTGACAGGTGGGGACACCATATATTTT. Residues: CASSLVTGGDTIYF.

This clone was recorded at least ten times. The J gene is TRBJ1-1, the V gene TRBV4-1, with D possibly matching TRBD1 (6 bases). V was clipped by 1 base and J by 1 base, with 10 bases between them. Germline loops: CDR1 MGHRA, CDR2 YSYEKL. The CDR3 contains 15 residues. The CDR3 spells CASSQVRGANTEAFF. The CDR3 DNA follows: TGCGCCAGCAGCCAAGTCAGGGGCGCGAACACTGAAGCTTTCTTT.

The J gene is TRBJ1-1, the V gene TRBV12-3 or TRBV12-4; possible D gene TRBD1, 5 bases. V was shortened by 4 bases and J by 7 bases, with 10 bases between the two germline ends. The CDR3 spans 12 residues. As DNA, the CDR3 is TGTGCCAGCAGTTGGGGCAGAGATGAAGCTTTCTTT. Translated: CASSWGRDEAFF.

V usage is TRBV6-5 and J usage is TRBJ1-4; 9 bases fit TRBD1. The CDR3 runs to 16 residues. Germline V gene sequence: CDR1 MNHEY, CDR2 SVGAGI. After removal of 4 bases from V and 2 bases from J, the junction contained 5 bases not matched to a gene. This CDR3 is CASSSTGGTTNEKLFF. The CDR3 DNA follows: TGTGCCAGCAGTTCGACAGGGGGAACGACTAATGAAAAACTGTTTTTT.

This sequence joins TRBV5-1 and TRBJ2-5, with D perhaps matching TRBD2 (6 bases). V dropped 0 bases and J dropped 5 bases, with 11 bases sitting between them. The CDR3 runs to 14 residues. The germline gives CDR1 SGHRS, CDR2 YFSETQ. The DNA of the CDR3 is TGCGCCAGCAGCTTGGTTGGAGGGACCGAGACCCAGTACTTC. It specifies CASSLVGGTETQYF.

This chain links TRBV24-1 with TRBJ1-5; no clear D. Germline V gene data show CDR1 as KGHDR and CDR2 as SFDVKD. This CDR3 is built from 12 residues. V lost 3 bases and J lost 4, with 3 bases in between. The CDR3: CATSDTNQPQHF. The CDR3 DNA reads TGTGCCACCAGTGATACAAATCAGCCCCAGCATTTT.

The chain uses TRBV6-5 and TRBJ2-5, with D perhaps matching TRBD1 (6 bases). The V gene lost 2 bases and the J gene lost 3 bases, with 13 bases spanning the gap. CDR3 length: 15 amino acids. CDR1 MNHEY and CDR2 SVGAGI come from the germline V gene. The CDR3, as DNA: TGTGCCAGCAGTTACACACCAAGGACAGAAGAGACCCAGTACTTC. Amino acids: CASSYTPRTEETQYF.

The J gene is TRBJ1-2, the V gene TRBV15; TRBD1 agrees at 12 bases. Germline CDR1 LNHNV, CDR2 YYDKDF (reference sequence). V lost 1 base and J lost 2; bases outside the gene matches: 8. This CDR3 spans 18 amino acids. The DNA for the CDR3 is TGTGCCACCAGCAGAGGGGGACAGGGGGCGTTCGTAAACTATGGCTACACCTTC. Its translation is CATSRGGQGAFVNYGYTF. Using reference TRBV15 and TRBJ1-2 for the parts outside the CDR3, the full variable domain is DAMVIQNPRYQVTQFGKPVTLSCSQTLNHNVMYWYQQKSSQAPKLLFHYYDKDFNNEADTPDNFQSRRPNTSFCFLDIRSPGLGDTAMYLCATSRGGQGAFVNYGYTFGSGTRLTVV.

The genes are TRBV7-2 and TRBJ2-1; 12 bases match TRBD2. Germline assignment: CDR1 SGHTA and CDR2 FQGNSA. The trim removed 2 bases at V and 10 bases at J, leaving 12 bases unmatched. The CDR3 runs 17 residues. In DNA form, the CDR3 reads TGTGCCAGCAGCTTATTGTCGACTAGCGGGAGAAAGGGGGAGCAGTTCTTC. Amino acid sequence: CASSLLSTSGRKGEQFF.

J is TRBJ2-1 and V is TRBV19, with D maybe TRBD2 (6 bases). This CDR3 region has 15 residues. Germline assignment: CDR1 LNHDA and CDR2 SQIVND (reference sequence). V lost 3 bases to trimming and J lost 0 bases, with 9 bases between them. The CDR3 bases are TGTGCCAGTAGTATCAGGCGGGACTCCTACAATGAGCAGTTCTTC. Encoded protein: CASSIRRDSYNEQFF.

The chain links TRBV3-1 (or the pseudogene TRBV3-2) to TRBJ2-3; TRBD2 aligns across 10 bases. The J segment lost 2 bases and the V segment lost 5 bases, leaving 7 bases of the junction unmatched. The CDR3 runs 16 residues. CDR1 and CDR2 (germline): LGHDT, YNNKEL (reference sequence). CDR3 residues: CASSSLAGATTDTQYF. The DNA of the CDR3 is TGTGCCAGCAGCTCCCTAGCGGGAGCCACCACAGATACGCAGTATTTT.

The gene calls are TRBV15 and TRBJ1-3; 8 nucleotides match TRBD1. CDR3 length equals 16 residues. From germline, CDR1 is LNHNV and CDR2 YYDKDF (reference sequence). Losses at the gene ends were 3 bases for V and 0 bases for J; bases not matched to a gene: 4. CDR3 DNA sequence: TGTGCCACCAGCAGGGGTGACAGGGGCTCTGGAAACACCATATATTTT. It is translated as CATSRGDRGSGNTIYF.

This clone has only one observation. The rearrangement joins TRBV6-1 to TRBJ2-7, with D tentatively TRBD1 (5 bases). The germline CDR1 and CDR2 sequences are MNHNS and SASEGT. Trimming pared 2 bases from V and 1 base from J, leaving 12 bases between. The CDR3 has 15 amino acids. The CDR3, as DNA: TGTGCCAGCAGTGAATATGTAAGGGGTTCCTACGAGCAGTACTTC. This sequence encodes CASSEYVRGSYEQYF.